This T cell receptor beta chain is from a study of metastatic and nonmetastatic thyroid tumors. Overall study results and limits: Malignant thyroid tumors reportedly had TCR beta diversity that was significantly higher than in benign nodules, in blood and tumor.

This clone was seen repeatedly, ten times or more. Antigen specificity is unknown. A single base separates this from a much larger clone, so it may be a read error. This CDR3 fails to terminate in the conserved phenylalanine or tryptophan, so it likely reflects a read error. Every patient underwent thyroid surgery untreated. With MiXCR, TCRdb called clones anew from the PCR reads. There are about 50,000 clones in the sample; roughly 20% occur only once, and roughly 4% lies in the top ten. V was cut by 4 bases and J by 2 bases, with 12 bases left in between. CDR1 is MNHNS and CDR2 is SASEGT in the germline V gene. The CDR3 consists of 14 residues.

The rearrangement links TRBV6-1 to TRBJ2-7, with D uncertain. The sequencing sample was made of blood. The receptor's source is a female donor with papillary thyroid cancer or a benign thyroid nodule (not recorded which). Some clones in this sample may be carry-over from other donors' samples. Here the CDR3 DNA reads TGTGCCAGCAGTGCACCCAACCGGGCCTACGAGCAGTACCTC. Protein: CASSAPNRAYEQYL.